This T cell receptor beta chain was sequenced during a study of T cell responses to AZD1222 COVID-19 vaccine. General study points: Donors were largely white British and mainly female; clonal diversity was possibly underestimated. Baseline seropositives among AZD1222 recipients totaled only 5 to 7. In the spike-specific TCR repertoire, nearly half reportedly target unmutated variant regions. Following two doses of AZD1222, Spike-specific TCR breadth and depth rose.

The method was immunoSEQ multiplex PCR; TCRdb's version includes in-frame clones alone and lacks a portion of them. The sample contains about 79,000 clones, around 81% of which appear only once. Germline CDR1 reads MNHEY; CDR2 reads SVGAGI. The germline V and J ends were trimmed by 7 bases and 4 bases, with 7 bases remaining between them. This CDR3 region has 12 residues. This clone was seen just once. The antigen remains unidentified. The sequencing here drew on peripheral blood, taken on day 0 of AZD1222 vaccination. The chain couples TRBV6-5 to TRBJ2-2; no reliable D call. The origin of this receptor is an adult in good health. As DNA, the CDR3 is TGTGCCAGCACAGGAGCCACCGGGGAGCTGTTTTTT. Its translation: CASTGATGELFF.